The rows below give T cell receptor beta chains drawn from one sample of a study of cytomegalovirus exposure and HLA in healthy donors. Method: immunoSEQ multiplex PCR; TCRdb's copy keeps in-frame clones and lacks some. The sample contains about 100,000 clones, approximately 94% of which appear only once. The sample taken for sequencing was PBMCs. These receptors came from a woman in her late teens or twenties in good health and CMV-seronegative. Each CDR3 is given with its conserved first and last residue. A D gene is named only where the DNA matches it firmly. Clone size is not always given. Where it is, it says once, few, many or a class for expanded clones.

cdr3_length: 15; v_call: TRBV28; d_call: TRBD2; j_call: TRBJ2-7; clone_size: NA; cdr3_aa: CASSPASGGVYEQYF; cdr3_nt: TGTGCCAGCAGTCCCGCTAGCGGGGGGGTATACGAGCAGTACTTC
cdr3_length: 14; v_call: TRBV5-6; d_call: NA; j_call: TRBJ1-2; clone_size: NA; cdr3_aa: CASSLVWGGYGYTF; cdr3_nt: TGTGCCAGCAGCTTGGTATGGGGGGGCTATGGCTACACCTTC
cdr3_length: 16; v_call: TRBV30; d_call: TRBD1; j_call: TRBJ1-6; clone_size: NA; cdr3_aa: CAWSVRGTVDNSPLHF; cdr3_nt: TGTGCCTGGAGTGTTCGGGGGACAGTAGATAATTCACCCCTCCACTTT
cdr3_length: 11; v_call: TRBV28; d_call: NA; j_call: TRBJ1-1; clone_size: once; cdr3_aa: CASRAGGEAFF; cdr3_nt: TGTGCCAGCAGGGCCGGGGGTGAAGCTTTCTTT
cdr3_length: 16; v_call: TRBV7-6; d_call: NA; j_call: TRBJ2-7; clone_size: once; cdr3_aa: CASSLAGAGQTYEQYF; cdr3_nt: TGTGCCAGCAGCTTAGCTGGGGCAGGACAGACCTACGAGCAGTACTTC
cdr3_length: 16; v_call: TRBV19; d_call: NA; j_call: TRBJ1-4; clone_size: NA; cdr3_aa: CASSTANRATNEKLFF; cdr3_nt: TGTGCCAGTAGTACAGCCAACAGGGCAACTAATGAAAAACTGTTTTTT
cdr3_length: 14; v_call: TRBV4-1; d_call: NA; j_call: TRBJ2-2; clone_size: NA; cdr3_aa: CASSQGAGTGELFF; cdr3_nt: TGCGCCAGCAGCCAAGGCGCGGGAACCGGGGAGCTGTTTTTT
cdr3_length: 14; v_call: TRBV29-1; d_call: NA; j_call: TRBJ2-7; clone_size: NA; cdr3_aa: CRWAGRLLDYEQYF; cdr3_nt: TGCAGGTGGGCGGGTAGGTTATTGGACTACGAGCAGTACTTC
cdr3_length: 15; v_call: TRBV7-6; d_call: TRBD2; j_call: TRBJ2-3; clone_size: NA; cdr3_aa: CASSDSRGGTDTQYF; cdr3_nt: TGTGCCAGCAGCGACTCCCGGGGGGGCACAGATACGCAGTATTTT
cdr3_length: 13; v_call: TRBV21-1; d_call: NA; j_call: TRBJ2-5; clone_size: NA; cdr3_aa: CASSRTGVETQYF; cdr3_nt: TGTGCCAGCAGCAGGACAGGCGTTGAGACCCAGTACTTC
cdr3_length: 17; v_call: TRBV7-9; d_call: NA; j_call: TRBJ1-1; clone_size: NA; cdr3_aa: CASSLLGGGGYRFGAFF; cdr3_nt: TGTGCCAGCAGCTTACTCGGTGGGGGCGGTTACCGGTTTGGGGCTTTCTTT
cdr3_length: 14; v_call: TRBV5-4; d_call: TRBD2; j_call: TRBJ2-7; clone_size: once; cdr3_aa: CASSPRTSGYEQYF; cdr3_nt: TGTGCCAGCAGCCCGCGGACTAGCGGCTACGAGCAGTACTTC
cdr3_length: 15; v_call: TRBV6-6; d_call: TRBD1; j_call: TRBJ2-7; clone_size: NA; cdr3_aa: CASSLGGNVLGEQYF; cdr3_nt: TGTGCCAGCAGTTTAGGGGGCAATGTGCTGGGCGAGCAGTACTTC
cdr3_length: 14; v_call: TRBV6-5; d_call: NA; j_call: TRBJ1-5; clone_size: NA; cdr3_aa: CASRPSRSNQPQHF; cdr3_nt: TGTGCCAGCAGACCCTCGAGGAGCAATCAGCCCCAGCATTTT
cdr3_length: 16; v_call: TRBV2; d_call: TRBD1; j_call: TRBJ1-5; clone_size: NA; cdr3_aa: CASRNHRQGINQPQHF; cdr3_nt: TGTGCCAGCAGGAACCATAGACAGGGGATCAATCAGCCCCAGCATTTT
cdr3_length: 15; v_call: TRBV5-4; d_call: TRBD1; j_call: TRBJ2-7; clone_size: NA; cdr3_aa: CASSPGQDAHYEQYF; cdr3_nt: TGTGCCAGCAGCCCCGGACAGGATGCACACTACGAGCAGTACTTC
cdr3_length: 15; v_call: TRBV7-9; d_call: TRBD2; j_call: TRBJ2-7; clone_size: NA; cdr3_aa: CASSVSTSGGYEQYF; cdr3_nt: TGTGCCAGCAGCGTGTCGACTAGCGGGGGTTACGAGCAGTACTTC
cdr3_length: 16; v_call: TRBV5-1; d_call: NA; j_call: TRBJ2-5; clone_size: NA; cdr3_aa: CASSLRQPNIQETQYF; cdr3_nt: TGCGCCAGCAGCTTGAGACAGCCAAACATCCAAGAGACCCAGTACTTC
cdr3_length: 14; v_call: TRBV28; d_call: NA; j_call: TRBJ1-5; clone_size: once; cdr3_aa: CASSFRGLNQPQHF; cdr3_nt: TGTGCCAGCAGTTTCAGGGGATTGAATCAGCCCCAGCATTTT
cdr3_length: 15; v_call: TRBV19; d_call: NA; j_call: TRBJ1-2; clone_size: NA; cdr3_aa: CASILTPGSGHGYTF; cdr3_nt: TGTGCCAGTATCCTGACACCGGGATCCGGACATGGCTACACCTTC
cdr3_length: 14; v_call: TRBV7-2; d_call: NA; j_call: TRBJ2-3; clone_size: NA; cdr3_aa: CASSLDRRSDTQYF; cdr3_nt: TGTGCCAGCAGCTTAGACAGAAGGTCAGATACGCAGTATTTT
cdr3_length: 14; v_call: TRBV11-2; d_call: TRBD2; j_call: TRBJ2-7; clone_size: NA; cdr3_aa: CASSLAGGSYEQYF; cdr3_nt: TGTGCCAGCAGCTTAGCGGGGGGGTCCTACGAGCAGTACTTC
cdr3_length: 15; v_call: TRBV6-5; d_call: TRBD1; j_call: TRBJ1-4; clone_size: NA; cdr3_aa: CASSRQGGGNEKLFF; cdr3_nt: TGTGCCAGCAGCCGCCAGGGGGGAGGAAATGAAAAACTGTTTTTT
cdr3_length: 17; v_call: TRBV28; d_call: TRBD1; j_call: TRBJ2-1; clone_size: NA; cdr3_aa: CASRLPPGQGSYNEQFF; cdr3_nt: TGTGCCAGCAGACTTCCCCCGGGACAGGGCTCCTACAATGAGCAGTTCTTC
cdr3_length: 13; v_call: TRBV6-1; d_call: NA; j_call: TRBJ1-1; clone_size: NA; cdr3_aa: CASNLQMNTEAFF; cdr3_nt: TGTGCCAGCAATTTGCAGATGAACACTGAAGCTTTCTTT
cdr3_length: 15; v_call: TRBV5-1; d_call: NA; j_call: TRBJ1-1; clone_size: NA; cdr3_aa: CASSLGSGWATEAFF; cdr3_nt: TGCGCCAGCAGCTTGGGATCTGGGTGGGCCACTGAAGCTTTCTTT
cdr3_length: 16; v_call: TRBV11-2; d_call: NA; j_call: TRBJ2-7; clone_size: NA; cdr3_aa: CASSWAPGMRAYEQYF; cdr3_nt: TGTGCCAGCAGCTGGGCCCCTGGCATGAGGGCCTACGAGCAGTACTTC
cdr3_length: 16; v_call: TRBV21-1; d_call: NA; j_call: TRBJ1-2; clone_size: NA; cdr3_aa: CASSKRETGDYYGYTF; cdr3_nt: TGTGCCAGCAGCAAAAGGGAGACAGGGGACTACTATGGCTACACCTTC
cdr3_length: 15; v_call: TRBV4-3; d_call: NA; j_call: TRBJ2-2; clone_size: NA; cdr3_aa: CASSLQTANTGELFF; cdr3_nt: TGCGCCAGCAGCCTTCAGACTGCGAACACCGGGGAGCTGTTTTTT
cdr3_length: 16; v_call: TRBV5-1; d_call: TRBD1; j_call: TRBJ1-1; clone_size: NA; cdr3_aa: CASSLARQGLNTEAFF; cdr3_nt: TGCGCCAGCAGCTTGGCCAGACAGGGGCTGAACACTGAAGCTTTCTTT
cdr3_length: 12; v_call: TRBV4-2; d_call: NA; j_call: TRBJ2-5; clone_size: NA; cdr3_aa: CASSQGRETQYF; cdr3_nt: TGTGCCAGCAGCCAAGGCAGAGAGACCCAGTACTTC
cdr3_length: 16; v_call: TRBV27; d_call: NA; j_call: TRBJ1-6; clone_size: NA; cdr3_aa: CASSLRQGGENSPLHF; cdr3_nt: TGTGCCAGCAGTTTACGCCAGGGCGGAGAGAATTCACCCCTCCACTTT
cdr3_length: 12; v_call: TRBV19; d_call: NA; j_call: TRBJ2-3; clone_size: NA; cdr3_aa: CASSWGLDTQYF; cdr3_nt: TGTGCCAGTAGTTGGGGGCTGGATACGCAGTATTTT
cdr3_length: 17; v_call: TRBV4-3; d_call: NA; j_call: TRBJ2-1; clone_size: NA; cdr3_aa: CASSQDRARYRDNEQFF; cdr3_nt: TGCGCCAGCAGCCAAGATCGAGCTCGCTACCGAGACAATGAGCAGTTCTTC
cdr3_length: 14; v_call: TRBV5-1; d_call: NA; j_call: TRBJ1-2; clone_size: NA; cdr3_aa: CASSLRGHGYGYTF; cdr3_nt: TGCGCCAGCAGCTTGAGGGGCCACGGCTATGGCTACACCTTC
cdr3_length: 14; v_call: TRBV6-4; d_call: NA; j_call: TRBJ2-2; clone_size: once; cdr3_aa: CASSFTFGTGELFF; cdr3_nt: TGTGCCAGCAGTTTTACTTTTGGCACCGGGGAGCTGTTTTTT
cdr3_length: 17; v_call: TRBV7-9; d_call: NA; j_call: TRBJ2-1; clone_size: NA; cdr3_aa: CASKPIGAESSYNEQFF; cdr3_nt: TGTGCCAGCAAGCCCATAGGGGCGGAGAGCTCCTACAATGAGCAGTTCTTC
cdr3_length: 14; v_call: TRBV10-3; d_call: TRBD2; j_call: TRBJ2-1; clone_size: NA; cdr3_aa: CAISKGLGNNEQFF; cdr3_nt: TGTGCCATCAGTAAAGGACTAGGGAACAATGAGCAGTTCTTC
cdr3_length: 14; v_call: TRBV7-9; d_call: NA; j_call: TRBJ1-2; clone_size: NA; cdr3_aa: CASSLFRGNYGYTF; cdr3_nt: TGTGCCAGCAGTCTCTTCCGGGGGAACTATGGCTACACCTTC
cdr3_length: 13; v_call: TRBV6-6; d_call: NA; j_call: TRBJ2-7; clone_size: NA; cdr3_aa: CASSYSGSYEQYF; cdr3_nt: TGTGCCAGCAGTTACTCTGGCAGTTACGAGCAGTACTTC
cdr3_length: 17; v_call: TRBV10-1; d_call: TRBD1; j_call: TRBJ1-5; clone_size: once; cdr3_aa: CASSRDRDRDSNQPQHF; cdr3_nt: TGCGCCAGCAGTCGCGACCGGGACAGGGACAGCAATCAGCCCCAGCATTTT
cdr3_length: 18; v_call: TRBV19; d_call: TRBD2; j_call: TRBJ2-4; clone_size: NA; cdr3_aa: CASSIGLAGGEAKNIQYF; cdr3_nt: TGTGCCAGTAGTATTGGGCTAGCGGGGGGGGAGGCCAAAAACATTCAGTACTTC
cdr3_length: 16; v_call: TRBV7-2; d_call: NA; j_call: TRBJ1-1; clone_size: NA; cdr3_aa: CASSFRRQEMNTEAFF; cdr3_nt: TGTGCCAGCAGCTTTAGACGACAGGAAATGAACACTGAAGCTTTCTTT
cdr3_length: 15; v_call: TRBV5-6; d_call: NA; j_call: TRBJ2-7; clone_size: NA; cdr3_aa: CASSLVDRLVVEQYF; cdr3_nt: TGTGCCAGCAGCTTGGTAGATCGACTAGTAGTCGAGCAGTACTTC